The 26 T cell receptor beta chains presented below share a single source sample, sequenced in a study of cytomegalovirus exposure and HLA in healthy donors. The PCR contained 60 Vbeta and 13 Jbeta primers. Generated by immunoSEQ multiplex PCR, the TCRdb table keeps only in-frame clones and is missing some. The sample includes 95,000 to 110,000 clones, less than 85% of them seen just once. Specimen: PBMCs. These receptors originate from a woman younger than 35 in good health and CMV-seropositive.

Concerning this clone itself: At one boundary the junction diverges from the germline segment, which might be a read error. This sequence joins TRBV7-7 and TRBJ2-7; unclear D gene. Per the germline V gene, CDR1 is SSHAT and CDR2 is FNYEAQ (reference sequence). CDR3 length equals 13 residues. CDR3 DNA: TGTGCTAGCAGCTTAGACCGGAGCTACGAGCAGTACTTC. Encoded protein: CASSLDRSYEQYF.

The chain uses TRBV5-1 and TRBJ1-1; 9 bases fit TRBD1. The CDR3 runs to 16 residues. The V segment lost 4 bases and the J segment 1 base; nucleotides outside the gene matches: 8. Germline-derived CDR1 and CDR2 are SGHRS and YFSETQ. CDR3 sequence: CASSLTGTGSNTEAFF. The CDR3 DNA sequence: TGCGCCAGCAGCCTTACCGGGACAGGGTCGAACACTGAAGCTTTCTTT. Based on the CDR3 plus reference TRBV5-1 and TRBJ1-1, the full variable domain is KAGVTQTPRYLIKTRGQQVTLSCSPISGHRSVSWYQQTPGQGLQFLFEYFSETQRNKGNFPGRFSGRQFSNSRSEMNVSTLELGDSALYLCASSLTGTGSNTEAFFGQGTRLTVV.

The rearrangement uses TRBV4-2 and TRBJ1-3, with a possible D match to TRBD1 (6 bases). The length of the CDR3 is 15 residues. Germline V lookup: CDR1 LGHNA, CDR2 YNFKEQ. V was clipped by 0 bases and J by 8 bases, with 14 bases between them. The CDR3 DNA reads TGTGCCAGCAGCCAAGATTTGACAGGTCTGGACACCATATATTTT. Protein product: CASSQDLTGLDTIYF.

The V and J genes are TRBV6-4 and TRBJ2-3; weak D call: TRBD2 (6 bases). CDR3 length: 15 amino acids. Germline values: CDR1 MRHNA, CDR2 SNTAGT. The V gene lost 0 bases and the J gene lost 0 bases, with 7 bases spanning the gap. CDR3 protein: CASSDSAGSTDTQYF. CDR3 in DNA: TGTGCCAGCAGTGACTCGGCGGGAAGCACAGATACGCAGTATTTT.

V gene TRBV29-1 combines with J gene TRBJ2-7, with a tentative D call TRBD1 (5 bases). Germline-derived CDR1 and CDR2 are SQVTM and ANQGSEA. The CDR3 runs 12 residues. V was shortened by 5 bases and J by 5 bases, with 13 bases between the two germline ends. CDR3 DNA sequence: TGCAGCGTTAGGGCAGGGCTTGACGAGCAGTACTTC. Translated: CSVRAGLDEQYF.

This chain connects TRBV6-1 to TRBJ2-5, with D uncertain. V lost 5 bases and J lost 4, with 8 bases in between. This CDR3 spans 12 amino acids. The germline gives CDR1 MNHNS, CDR2 SASEGT. CDR3 residues: CASSFSRETQYF. The CDR3 bases are TGTGCCAGCAGTTTTTCGAGAGAGACCCAGTACTTC.

Of note for this clone: Within the sample, other DNA sequences also encode this same CDR3. V is TRBV6-5 and J is TRBJ1-2, with TRBD1 matching over 8 bases. The junction had 0 bases not matched to a gene; V was cut back by 2 bases and J by 1 base. Germline V lookup: CDR1 MNHEY, CDR2 SVGAGI. The CDR3 has 14 residues. In DNA, the CDR3 is TGTGCCAGCAGTTACGGACAGGGTAACTATGGCTACACCTTC. Protein sequence: CASSYGQGNYGYTF.

This chain connects TRBV7-8 to TRBJ2-4, with D uncertain. CDR3 length equals 15 residues. Germline CDR1 SGHVS, CDR2 FQNEAQ. V was clipped by 1 base and J by 11 bases, with 18 bases between them. The CDR3 DNA follows: TGTGCCAGCAGCTTAGACGAGAGTCTTGGTTTCCTTCAGTACTTC. Residues: CASSLDESLGFLQYF.

The CDR3 DNA reads TGCAGCGTTGGCCAGGAGCGGGGGTCTTACAATGAGCAGTTCTTC. Its translation is CSVGQERGSYNEQFF. The chain couples TRBV29-1 to TRBJ2-1, with TRBD2 matching over 8 bases. This CDR3 contains 15 residues. The ends lost 4 bases at V and 4 bases at J; junction bases unmatched: 9. Germline CDR1 is SQVTM and CDR2 is ANQGSEA.

This rearrangement joins TRBV5-1 to TRBJ2-7; 10 nucleotides agree with TRBD2. The length of the CDR3 is 16 residues. From germline, CDR1 is SGHRS and CDR2 YFSETQ. The V and J ends lost 4 bases and 1 base, in that order; junction bases with no gene match: 8. The CDR3 nucleotides read TGCGCCAGCAGCCTAGGCCTAGCGGGAGAATCCTACGAGCAGTACTTC. Its protein is CASSLGLAGESYEQYF.

The chain uses TRBV9 and TRBJ2-1; 8 nucleotides line up with TRBD2. With V trimmed by 4 bases and J by 8 bases, 11 bases remained unmatched. Germline V CDR1 and CDR2: SGDLS, YYNGEE. The CDR3 sequence is 15 residues long. The CDR3 DNA sequence: TGTGCCAGCAGCTTCGGACTAGCCGGAAGTTATGAGCAGTTCTTC. Protein: CASSFGLAGSYEQFF.

The V and J genes are TRBV4-1 and TRBJ1-5; weak D call: TRBD1 (5 bases). Germline lookup yields CDR1 MGHRA and CDR2 YSYEKL. The germline V and J ends were trimmed by 1 base and 5 bases, with 12 bases remaining between them. The CDR3 has 15 amino acids. The CDR3 spells CASSQGDAGYQPQHF. CDR3 coding DNA: TGCGCCAGCAGCCAAGGGGATGCAGGGTATCAGCCCCAGCATTTT.

The chain has TRBV19 and TRBJ1-4; perhaps TRBD1 as D (5 bases). V was cut by 7 bases and J by 4 bases, with 10 bases left in between. Germline CDR1 reads LNHDA; CDR2 reads SQIVND (reference sequence). The CDR3 length is 13 residues. The CDR3 sequence: CASNRQLNEKLFF. The CDR3 DNA sequence: TGTGCCAGTAATCGACAGCTTAATGAAAAACTGTTTTTT.

The chain couples TRBV28 to TRBJ1-2; 8 bases match TRBD1. Germline assignment: CDR1 MDHEN and CDR2 SYDVKM. The CDR3 loop spans 13 amino acids. V lost 7 bases and J lost 12; bases outside the gene matches: 13. The CDR3 spells CASTRAQGVWDTF. In DNA form, the CDR3 reads TGTGCCAGCACTAGGGCACAGGGGGTATGGGACACCTTC.

This chain uses TRBV28 with TRBJ1-2; the D is unclear. Germline CDR1 MDHEN, CDR2 SYDVKM. The CDR3 spans 13 residues. Trimming removed 3 bases from V and 2 bases from J, with 7 bases in between. The CDR3 region is CASSFDTNYGYTF. The CDR3 DNA is TGTGCCAGCAGTTTTGACACAAACTATGGCTACACCTTC.

The chain joins TRBV29-1 to TRBJ2-5; D remains unclear. The CDR3 sequence is 13 residues long. V was clipped by 4 bases and J by 5 bases, with 14 bases between them. The V gene's germline CDR1 is SQVTM and CDR2 ANQGSEA. The CDR3 is CSVASGFRETQYF. In DNA form, the CDR3 reads TGCAGCGTTGCATCTGGTTTTCGGGAGACCCAGTACTTC.

The chain has TRBV5-1 and TRBJ1-1, with a possible D match to TRBD1 (6 bases). Germline loops: CDR1 SGHRS, CDR2 YFSETQ. The CDR3 is made up of 14 amino acids. Trimming removed 0 bases from V and 4 bases from J, with 10 bases in between. DNA for the CDR3: TGCGCCAGCAGCTTGGCCAGGGGTTCCACTGAAGCTTTCTTT. The encoded protein is CASSLARGSTEAFF.

The rearrangement joins TRBV28 to TRBJ2-7, with 7 bases identical to TRBD1. After removal of 5 bases from V and 6 bases from J, the junction contained 7 bases not matched to a gene. This CDR3 contains 13 residues. Per the germline V gene, CDR1 is MDHEN and CDR2 is SYDVKM. The CDR3 here is CASSETGFLEQYF. The CDR3 coding sequence is TGTGCCAGCAGTGAGACAGGGTTCCTCGAGCAGTACTTC.

The CDR3 DNA reads TGTGCCACAAACCGGGAGGGCGGTGAGCAGTTCTTC. Its translation is CATNREGGEQFF. The V and J genes are TRBV10-3 and TRBJ2-1; 8 nucleotides agree with TRBD2. The CDR3 consists of 12 residues. The V gene end was trimmed by 10 bases and the J gene end by 9 bases; junction bases not matched to a gene: 8. Per the germline V gene, CDR1 is ENHRY and CDR2 is SYGVKD.

Notes on this clone: The missing conserved phenylalanine or tryptophan at the end of this CDR3 makes a read error likely. The chain is built from TRBV25-1 and TRBJ1-6; 7 positions match TRBD1. V was clipped by 2 bases and J by 5 bases; unmatched bases: 0. Germline V gene sequence: CDR1 MGHDK, CDR2 SYGVNS. CDR3 size: 14 residues. CDR3 in amino acids: CASSETGDNSPLHV. CDR3 DNA sequence: TGTGCCAGCAGTGAAACAGGGGATAATTCACCCCTCCACGTT.

The V call is TRBV2, the J call TRBJ2-5, with no clear D. Germline V gives CDR1 SNHLY, CDR2 FYNNEI. The CDR3 spans 11 residues. The V gene lost 3 bases and the J gene lost 7 bases, with 6 bases spanning the gap. The CDR3 nucleotides are TGTGCCAGCAGTGACCTACCGACCCAGTACTTC. Its translation is CASSDLPTQYF.

V is TRBV30 and J is TRBJ1-1; 8 nucleotides line up with TRBD1. The CDR3 runs 15 residues. The V gene's germline CDR1 is GTSNPN and CDR2 SVGIG (reference sequence). V shed 3 bases and J 6 bases; nucleotides not matched to a gene: 12. The CDR3 region is CAWRRGQGLIAEAFF. The CDR3 nucleotides are TGTGCCTGGAGGAGAGGACAGGGACTAATAGCTGAAGCTTTCTTT.

The chain has TRBV11-2 and TRBJ1-5; D not resolved. Germline lookup yields CDR1 SGHAT and CDR2 FQNNGV. Trimming shortened V by 0 bases and J by 10 bases, and 13 bases separated the two germline ends. The CDR3 spans 14 residues. CDR3 sequence (DNA): TGTGCCAGCAGCTTAGATCCCCTCTTTTCCCCCCAGCATTTT. Protein product: CASSLDPLFSPQHF.

The rearrangement uses TRBV6-5 and TRBJ1-5; maybe TRBD1 (5 bases). Between the trimmed V and J ends, which lost 8 bases and 2 bases, there was a span of 16 bases. CDR1 and CDR2 from the germline V gene are MNHEY and SVGAGI. This CDR3 contains 15 residues. In DNA form, the CDR3 reads TGTGCCAGCGGATTAAGTCCACAGGGCAATCAGCCCCAGCATTTT. Translation: CASGLSPQGNQPQHF.

This chain links TRBV2 with TRBJ1-4, with TRBD1 identical over 7 bases. The germline V gene encodes CDR1 SNHLY and CDR2 FYNNEI. V lost 2 bases, J lost 0 bases, and 9 bases stayed unmatched. This CDR3 is built from 18 residues. CDR3 protein: CASSELRTGVTTNEKLFF. For the CDR3, the DNA is TGTGCCAGCAGTGAACTTCGGACAGGTGTTACAACTAATGAAAAACTGTTTTTT.

This clone was seen a few times. J is TRBJ2-7 and V is TRBV28, with D maybe TRBD1 (6 bases). Trimming took off 5 bases at V and 2 bases at J, with 13 bases between the two ends. Looked up from germline, CDR1 is MDHEN and CDR2 is SYDVKM. CDR3 length equals 14 residues. The CDR3 reads CASSLTKGAYEQYF. In DNA, the CDR3 is TGTGCCAGCAGTCTTACGAAGGGGGCCTACGAGCAGTACTTC.